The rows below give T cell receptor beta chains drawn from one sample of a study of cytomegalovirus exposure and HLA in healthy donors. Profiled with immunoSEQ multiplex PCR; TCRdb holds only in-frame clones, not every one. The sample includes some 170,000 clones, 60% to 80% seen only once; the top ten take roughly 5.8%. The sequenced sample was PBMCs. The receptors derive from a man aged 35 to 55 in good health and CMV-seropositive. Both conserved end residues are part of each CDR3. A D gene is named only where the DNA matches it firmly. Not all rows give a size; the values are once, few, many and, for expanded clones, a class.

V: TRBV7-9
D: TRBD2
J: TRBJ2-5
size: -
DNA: TGTGCCAGCACCCCCTCCCTAGCGGGAGTAGAGACCCAGTACTTC
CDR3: CASTPSLAGVETQYF

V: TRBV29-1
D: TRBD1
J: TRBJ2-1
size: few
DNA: TGCAGCGTTTACGCAGGGGGCAATGAGCAGTTCTTC
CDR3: CSVYAGGNEQFF

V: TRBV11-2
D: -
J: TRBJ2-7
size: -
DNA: TGTGCCAGCAGCTTAGCCCCCCTAGGGGATAGCTCCTACGAGCAGTACTTC
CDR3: CASSLAPLGDSSYEQYF

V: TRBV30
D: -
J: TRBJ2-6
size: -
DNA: TGTGCCTGGAGTGTTTCCCGCTCTGGGGCCAACGGCCTGACTTTC
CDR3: CAWSVSRSGANGLTF

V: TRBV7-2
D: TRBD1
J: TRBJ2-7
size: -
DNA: TGTGCCAGCAGCTTAGTGGACAGGGCGAGCGAGCAGTACTTC
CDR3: CASSLVDRASEQYF

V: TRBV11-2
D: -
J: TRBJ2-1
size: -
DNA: TGTGCCAGCAGCCTGGGACTTATTTACAATGAGCAGTTCTTC
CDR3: CASSLGLIYNEQFF

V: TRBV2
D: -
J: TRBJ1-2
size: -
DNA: TGTGCCAGCAGTGAGGGGGGGCGCGGCTACACCTTC
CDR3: CASSEGGRGYTF

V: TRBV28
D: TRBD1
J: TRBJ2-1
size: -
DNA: TGTGCCAGCAGTTTAGTGGCAGGGGGCTCATACAATGAGCAGTTCTTC
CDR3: CASSLVAGGSYNEQFF

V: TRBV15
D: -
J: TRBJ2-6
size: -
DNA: TGTGCCACCAGAGGCACAGGGAGCTCCGGGGCCAACGGCCTGACTTTC
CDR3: CATRGTGSSGANGLTF

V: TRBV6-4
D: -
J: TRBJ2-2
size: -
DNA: TGTGCCAGCAGTGAGACGGGTCGGGTGCAGAGCACCGGGGAGCTGTTTTTT
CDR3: CASSETGRVQSTGELFF

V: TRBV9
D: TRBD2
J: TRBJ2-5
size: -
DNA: TGTGCCAGCAGCGTAGGCGCACCGCGGGGGGGTCAAGAGACCCAGTACTTC
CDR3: CASSVGAPRGGQETQYF

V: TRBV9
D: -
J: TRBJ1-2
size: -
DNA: TGTGCCAGCAGCGTAGGGACAGCATATGGCTACACCTTC
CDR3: CASSVGTAYGYTF

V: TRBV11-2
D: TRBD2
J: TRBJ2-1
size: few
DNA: TGTGCCAGCAGCTTAGTGAGCCTAGCGGGATCCCCTGGGGAGCAGTTCTTC
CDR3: CASSLVSLAGSPGEQFF

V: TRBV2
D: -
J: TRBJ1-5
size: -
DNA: TGTGCCAGCAGTGACGTCAGGGCGGAATATAGCAATCAGCCCCAGCATTTT
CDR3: CASSDVRAEYSNQPQHF

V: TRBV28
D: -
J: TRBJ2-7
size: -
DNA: TGTGCCAGCAGTTTGAAGACAGGTCTTACCTACGAGCAGTACTTC
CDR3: CASSLKTGLTYEQYF

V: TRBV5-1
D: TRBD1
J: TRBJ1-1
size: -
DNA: TGCGCCAGCAGCCCGGGACAGGTTCAAGCTTTCTTT
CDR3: CASSPGQVQAFF

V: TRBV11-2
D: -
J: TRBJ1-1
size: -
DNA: TGTGCCAGCAGCTTTGGGGGAGGTTTGACTGAAGCTTTCTTT
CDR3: CASSFGGGLTEAFF

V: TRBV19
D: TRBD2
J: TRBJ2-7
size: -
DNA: TGTGCCAGCTCATATAGCGGGAGTAGGAACGAGCAGTACTTC
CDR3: CASSYSGSRNEQYF

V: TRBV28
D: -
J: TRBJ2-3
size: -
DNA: TGTGCCAGCAGCGCCGGCGGAGGGGAAGCAGATACGCAGTATTTT
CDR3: CASSAGGGEADTQYF

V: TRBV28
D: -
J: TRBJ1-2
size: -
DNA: TGTGCCAGCAGAGTTAGGGGGAATGGCTACACCTTC
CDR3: CASRVRGNGYTF

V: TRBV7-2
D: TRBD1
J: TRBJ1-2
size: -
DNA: TGTGCCAGCAGGTTAAGGACAGGAGCTAACTATGGCTACACCTTC
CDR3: CASRLRTGANYGYTF

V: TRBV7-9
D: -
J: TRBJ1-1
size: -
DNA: TGTTCCAGCAGCTTAGATTCAGGGGCGGGGAACACTGAAGCTTTCTTT
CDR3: CSSSLDSGAGNTEAFF

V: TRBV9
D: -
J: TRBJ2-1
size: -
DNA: TGTGCCAGCAGCGTTACGACAGTTTACAATGAGCAGTTCTTC
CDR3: CASSVTTVYNEQFF

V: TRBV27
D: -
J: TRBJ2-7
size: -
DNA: TGTGCCAGCAGTTTAATCCGCCAGGGGTACGAGCAGTACTTC
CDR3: CASSLIRQGYEQYF

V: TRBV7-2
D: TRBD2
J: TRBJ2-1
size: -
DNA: TGTGCCAGCAGCGCCCGCGGCGGGGGACACAATGAGCAGTTCTTC
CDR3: CASSARGGGHNEQFF

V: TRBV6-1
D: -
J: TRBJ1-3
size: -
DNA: TGTGCCAGCAGTGAAAAGGGGCCAGACTCTGGAAACACCATATATTTT
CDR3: CASSEKGPDSGNTIYF

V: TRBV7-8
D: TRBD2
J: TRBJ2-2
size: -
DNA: TGTGCCAGCAGCTTAGCTCGGCTAGCGGGTGGTAACACCGGGGAGCTGTTTTTT
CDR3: CASSLARLAGGNTGELFF

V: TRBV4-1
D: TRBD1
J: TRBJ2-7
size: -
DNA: TGCGCCAGCAGCCAAACGGGACAGACATACGAGCAGTACTTC
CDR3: CASSQTGQTYEQYF

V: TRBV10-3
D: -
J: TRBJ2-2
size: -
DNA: TGTGCCATCGGGGCAGGGGCGGTCACCGGGGAGCTGTTTTTT
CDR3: CAIGAGAVTGELFF

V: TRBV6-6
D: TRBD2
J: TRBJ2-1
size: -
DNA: TGTGCCAGCAAGCCGGGAGGCGGGAGCTCCTACAATGAGCAGTTCTTC
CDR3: CASKPGGGSSYNEQFF

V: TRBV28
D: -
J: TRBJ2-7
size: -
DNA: TGTGCCAGCAGTTTATCAGGGCTCTCCTACGAGCAGTACTTC
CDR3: CASSLSGLSYEQYF

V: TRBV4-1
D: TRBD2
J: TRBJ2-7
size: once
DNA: TGCGCCAGCAGCCCCGAACTAGCGGGAGGGCCGGTCGAGCAGTACTTC
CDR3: CASSPELAGGPVEQYF

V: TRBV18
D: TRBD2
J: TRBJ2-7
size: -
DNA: TGTGCCAGCTCACCAAGTCAGGCGGGGGGTGGCGAGCAGTACTTC
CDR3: CASSPSQAGGGEQYF

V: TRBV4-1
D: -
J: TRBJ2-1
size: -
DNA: TGCGCCAGCAGCCAGACACAGGATTCCTACAATGAGCAGTTCTTC
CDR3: CASSQTQDSYNEQFF

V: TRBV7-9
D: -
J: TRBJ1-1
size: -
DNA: TGTGCCAGCAGCTTAGATACGCCCCGGGGTGCTGAAGCTTTCTTT
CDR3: CASSLDTPRGAEAFF

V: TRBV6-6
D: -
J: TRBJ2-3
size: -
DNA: TGTGCCAGCAGTCTGGGTAGAGGGCTGGGCACAGATACGCAGTATTTT
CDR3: CASSLGRGLGTDTQYF

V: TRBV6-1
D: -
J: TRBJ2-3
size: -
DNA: TGTGCCAGCAGTGCGCTAGCTGGGAGCACAGATACGCAGTATTTT
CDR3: CASSALAGSTDTQYF

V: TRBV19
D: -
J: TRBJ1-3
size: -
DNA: TGTGCCAGTAGGATAGGCCGGGCAGGGTCTGGAAACACCATATATTTT
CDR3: CASRIGRAGSGNTIYF

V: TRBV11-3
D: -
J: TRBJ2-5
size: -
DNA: TGTGCCAGCAGCTCTAGGGGGGGAGTTGGGGAGACCCAGTACTTC
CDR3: CASSSRGGVGETQYF

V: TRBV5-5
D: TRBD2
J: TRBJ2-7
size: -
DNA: TGTGCCAGCAGCTTATGGGAGGGGAGGACTAGTTCCGAGCAGTACTTC
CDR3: CASSLWEGRTSSEQYF

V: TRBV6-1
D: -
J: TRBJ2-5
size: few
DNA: TGTGCCAGCAGGGGGGGGGCGGACGGAGGGGAGACCCAGTACTTC
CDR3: CASRGGADGGETQYF

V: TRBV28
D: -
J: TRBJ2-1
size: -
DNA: TGTGCCAGCAGCCAAGCGACCCCAAGCTATGAGCAGTTCTTC
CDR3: CASSQATPSYEQFF

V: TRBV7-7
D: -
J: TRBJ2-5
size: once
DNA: TGTGCCAGCAGCTTAGGGGGACAAAGATTTCAAGAGACCCAGTACTTC
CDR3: CASSLGGQRFQETQYF

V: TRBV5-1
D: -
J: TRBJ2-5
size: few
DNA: TGCGCCAGCAGCTTGGTCCCGACAGTCCAAGAGACCCAGTACTTC
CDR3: CASSLVPTVQETQYF

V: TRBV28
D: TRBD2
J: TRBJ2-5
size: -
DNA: TGTGCCAGCAGCTGGCCCCAAGGGACTAGCGGAGAAGAGACCCAGTACTTC
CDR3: CASSWPQGTSGEETQYF

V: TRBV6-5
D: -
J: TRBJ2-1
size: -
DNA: TGTGCCAGCAGCCCTGCGGGCTCCTACAATGAGCAGTTCTTC
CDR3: CASSPAGSYNEQFF

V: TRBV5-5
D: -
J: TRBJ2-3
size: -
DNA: TGTGCCAGCAGCTGGAGAGGCACAGATACGCAGTATTTT
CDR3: CASSWRGTDTQYF

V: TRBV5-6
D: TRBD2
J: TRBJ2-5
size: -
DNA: TGTGCCAGCAGTCGACTAGCGGGTGGGGGGACCCAGTACTTC
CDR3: CASSRLAGGGTQYF

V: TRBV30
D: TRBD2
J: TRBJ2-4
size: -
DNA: TGTGCCTGGATGTGGGGGAGGGGCAAAAACAGTCAGTACTTC
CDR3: CAWMWGRGKNSQYF

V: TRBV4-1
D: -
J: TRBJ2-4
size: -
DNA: TGCGCCAGCAGCCAAGAGACTAGGAACATTCAGTACTTC
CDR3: CASSQETRNIQYF

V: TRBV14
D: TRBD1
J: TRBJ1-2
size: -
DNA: TGTGCCAGCAGGGAAGGGGGCAGGGACGGCTACACCTTC
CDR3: CASREGGRDGYTF

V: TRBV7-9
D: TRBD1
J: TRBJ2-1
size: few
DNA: TGTGCCAGCAGCCCCAGACAGGGGGTTGAGCAGTTCTTC
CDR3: CASSPRQGVEQFF

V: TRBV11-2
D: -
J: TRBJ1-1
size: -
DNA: TGTGCCAGCAGCTTTAGTCCACGGGACACTGAAGCTTTCTTT
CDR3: CASSFSPRDTEAFF

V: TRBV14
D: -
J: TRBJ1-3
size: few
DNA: TGTGCCAGCAGCCAAGGCAGCTCTGGAAACACCATATATTTT
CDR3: CASSQGSSGNTIYF

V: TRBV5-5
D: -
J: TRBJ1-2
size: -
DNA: TGTGCCAGCAGCTTTTTCCCGAGTACCTCTGGCTACACCTTC
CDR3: CASSFFPSTSGYTF

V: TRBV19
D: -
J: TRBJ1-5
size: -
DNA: TGTGCCAGTAGTACCCCAGGCGCCTCCGGAGGTAATCAGCCCCAGCATTTT
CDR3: CASSTPGASGGNQPQHF

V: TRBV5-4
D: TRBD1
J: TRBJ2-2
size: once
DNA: TGTGCCAGCAGCTCCGGGACAGGGGGATTCGTGGCCGGGGAGCTGTTTTTT
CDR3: CASSSGTGGFVAGELFF

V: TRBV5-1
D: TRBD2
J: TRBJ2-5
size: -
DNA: TGCGCCAGCAGCTTGCTAGCGGGAGAGGAGACCCAGTACTTC
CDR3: CASSLLAGEETQYF

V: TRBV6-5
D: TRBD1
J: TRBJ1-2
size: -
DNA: TGTGCCAGCAGTTCGCGGACAGGAGGCTCTGGCTACACCTTC
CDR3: CASSSRTGGSGYTF

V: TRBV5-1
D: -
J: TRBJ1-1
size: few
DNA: TGCGCCAGCAGCTGGGCCGTCCCCGCAGACACTGAAGCTTTCTTT
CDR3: CASSWAVPADTEAFF